Sequencing of this T cell receptor beta chain was carried out in a study of blood T cell repertoires in COVID-19. Study information: In each case, the material was cDNA or gDNA derived from T cells, B-cell-depleted T cells, or PBMCs.

Germline V gene sequence: CDR1 SQVTM, CDR2 ANQGSEA. Trimming shortened V by 6 bases and J by 4 bases, and 30 bases separated the two germline ends. The CDR3 extends over 18 amino acids. In the original processing: Counts of nucleated cells, estimated from reference gene primer amplification, were obtained. Produced via immunoSEQ multiplex PCR; TCRdb's table is partial and in-frame only. D and trimming were read from the DNA, whereas the V and J calls and clone size are those reported in that table. The table records 30,000 to 35,000 clones, around 90% of them present only once. The sequenced sample consisted of peripheral blood. The rearrangement links TRBV29-1 to TRBJ1-1, with D possibly TRBD1 on 5 matching bases. The clonotype comes from a man in his 60s with active COVID-19. The chain's CDR3 is CSVYTYTGGAPYLTEAFF. The CDR3 DNA reads as TGCAGCGTCTATACCTACACCGGGGGAGCTCCATACCTCACTGAAGCTTTCTTT.